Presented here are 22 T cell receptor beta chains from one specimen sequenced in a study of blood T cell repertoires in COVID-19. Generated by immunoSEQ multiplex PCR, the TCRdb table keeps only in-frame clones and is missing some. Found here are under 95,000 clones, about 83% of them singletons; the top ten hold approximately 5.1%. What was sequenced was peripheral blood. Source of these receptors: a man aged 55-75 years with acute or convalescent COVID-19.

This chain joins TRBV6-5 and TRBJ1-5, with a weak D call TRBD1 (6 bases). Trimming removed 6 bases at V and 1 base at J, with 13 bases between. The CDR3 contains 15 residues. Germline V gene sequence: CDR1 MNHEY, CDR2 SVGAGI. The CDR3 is CASSPDRRSNQPQHF. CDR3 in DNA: TGTGCCAGCAGCCCCGACAGGCGCAGCAATCAGCCCCAGCATTTT.

CDR3 sequence: CASRSRVEDNSPLHF. The DNA for the CDR3 is TGTGCCAGCAGGAGCAGGGTAGAGGATAATTCACCCCTCCACTTT. The rearrangement joins TRBV9 to TRBJ1-6, with a weak D call TRBD1 (5 bases). This CDR3 has 15 amino acids. Trimming stripped 5 bases from V and 5 bases from J, with 14 bases between. Germline CDR1 and CDR2: SGDLS and YYNGEE.

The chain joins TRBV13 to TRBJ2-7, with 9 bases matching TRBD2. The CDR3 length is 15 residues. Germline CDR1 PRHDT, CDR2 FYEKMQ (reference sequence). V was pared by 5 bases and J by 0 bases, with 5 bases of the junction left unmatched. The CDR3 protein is CASSPFSGGSYEQYF. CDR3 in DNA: TGTGCCAGCAGCCCATTTAGCGGGGGCTCCTACGAGCAGTACTTC.

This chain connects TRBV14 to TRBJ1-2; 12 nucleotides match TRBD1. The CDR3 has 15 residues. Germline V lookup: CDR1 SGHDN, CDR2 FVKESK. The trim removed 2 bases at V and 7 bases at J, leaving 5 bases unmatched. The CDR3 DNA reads TGTGCCAGCAGCCAAAGGGGACAGGGGGCCGGTGGCTACACCTTC. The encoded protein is CASSQRGQGAGGYTF.

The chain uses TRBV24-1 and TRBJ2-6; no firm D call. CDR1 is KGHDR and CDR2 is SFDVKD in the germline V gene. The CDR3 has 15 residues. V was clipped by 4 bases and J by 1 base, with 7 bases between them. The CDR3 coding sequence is TGTGCCACCAGTGACTCGCGGTCTGGGGCCAACGTCCTGACTTTC. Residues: CATSDSRSGANVLTF.

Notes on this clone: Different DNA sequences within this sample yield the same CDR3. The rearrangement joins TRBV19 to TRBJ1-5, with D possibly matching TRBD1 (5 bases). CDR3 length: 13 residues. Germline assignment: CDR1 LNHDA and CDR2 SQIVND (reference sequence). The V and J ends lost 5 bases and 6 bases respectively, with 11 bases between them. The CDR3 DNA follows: TGTGCCAGTAGTGGGCAGGGAGGTCAGCCCCAGCATTTT. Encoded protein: CASSGQGGQPQHF.

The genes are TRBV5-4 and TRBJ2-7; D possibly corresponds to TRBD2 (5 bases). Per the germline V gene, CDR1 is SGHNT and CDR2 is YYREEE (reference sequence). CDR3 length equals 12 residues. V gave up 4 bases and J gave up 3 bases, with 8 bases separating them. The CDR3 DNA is TGTGCCAGCAGCCACCGGGACTACGAGCAGTACTTC. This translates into CASSHRDYEQYF.

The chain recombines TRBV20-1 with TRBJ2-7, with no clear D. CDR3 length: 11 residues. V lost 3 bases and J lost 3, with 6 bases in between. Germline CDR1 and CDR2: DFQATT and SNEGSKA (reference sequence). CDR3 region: CSASDGYEQYF. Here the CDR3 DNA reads TGCAGTGCTAGTGACGGCTACGAGCAGTACTTC.

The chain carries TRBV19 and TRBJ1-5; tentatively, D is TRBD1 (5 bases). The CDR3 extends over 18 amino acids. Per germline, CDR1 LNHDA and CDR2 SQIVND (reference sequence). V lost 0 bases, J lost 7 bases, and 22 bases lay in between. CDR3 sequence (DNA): TGTGCCAGTAGTATAGATAGTTTCTCGGACAAGAATTTCCAGCCCCAGCATTTT. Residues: CASSIDSFSDKNFQPQHF.

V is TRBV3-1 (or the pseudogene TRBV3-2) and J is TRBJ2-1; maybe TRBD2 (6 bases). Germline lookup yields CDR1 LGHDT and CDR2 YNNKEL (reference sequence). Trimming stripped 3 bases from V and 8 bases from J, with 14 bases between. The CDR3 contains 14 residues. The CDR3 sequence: CASSHGVAADEQFF. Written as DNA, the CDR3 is TGTGCCAGCAGCCACGGGGTAGCGGCGGATGAGCAGTTCTTC.

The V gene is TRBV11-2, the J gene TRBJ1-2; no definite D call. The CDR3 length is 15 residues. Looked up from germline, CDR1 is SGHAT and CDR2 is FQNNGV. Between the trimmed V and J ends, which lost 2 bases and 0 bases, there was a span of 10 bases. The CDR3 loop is CASSLSQSSNYGYTF. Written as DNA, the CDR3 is TGTGCCAGCAGCTTAAGTCAGTCCTCTAACTATGGCTACACCTTC.

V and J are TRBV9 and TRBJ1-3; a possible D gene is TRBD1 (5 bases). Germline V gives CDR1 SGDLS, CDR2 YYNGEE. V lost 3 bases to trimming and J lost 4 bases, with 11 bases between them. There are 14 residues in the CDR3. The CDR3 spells CASSADSLGNTIYF. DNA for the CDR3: TGTGCCAGCAGCGCCGACAGCTTGGGAAACACCATATATTTT.

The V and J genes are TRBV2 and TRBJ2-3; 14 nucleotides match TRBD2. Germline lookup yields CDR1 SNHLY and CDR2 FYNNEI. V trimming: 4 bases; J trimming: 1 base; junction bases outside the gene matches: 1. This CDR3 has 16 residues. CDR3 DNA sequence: TGTGCCAGCAGTGCGGGACTAGCGGGAGGCACAGATACGCAGTATTTT. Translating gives CASSAGLAGGTDTQYF.

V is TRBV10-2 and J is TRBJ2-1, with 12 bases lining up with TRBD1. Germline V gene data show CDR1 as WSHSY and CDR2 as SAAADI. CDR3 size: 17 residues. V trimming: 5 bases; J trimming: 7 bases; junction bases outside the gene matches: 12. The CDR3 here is CASSTYSGTGGKNEQFF. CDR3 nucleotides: TGCGCCAGCAGTACCTACTCGGGGACAGGGGGCAAGAATGAGCAGTTCTTC.

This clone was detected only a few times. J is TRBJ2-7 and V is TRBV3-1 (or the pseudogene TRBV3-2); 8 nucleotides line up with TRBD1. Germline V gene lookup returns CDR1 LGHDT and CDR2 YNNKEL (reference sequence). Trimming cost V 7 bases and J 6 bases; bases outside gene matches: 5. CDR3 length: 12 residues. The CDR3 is CASTLQGGEQYF. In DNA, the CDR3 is TGTGCCAGCACGTTACAGGGGGGCGAGCAGTACTTC.

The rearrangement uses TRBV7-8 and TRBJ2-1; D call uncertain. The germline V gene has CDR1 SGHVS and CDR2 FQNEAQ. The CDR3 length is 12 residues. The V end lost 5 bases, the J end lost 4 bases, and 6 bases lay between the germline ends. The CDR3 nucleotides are TGTGCCAGCAGCCATCCTTACAATGAGCAGTTCTTC. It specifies CASSHPYNEQFF.

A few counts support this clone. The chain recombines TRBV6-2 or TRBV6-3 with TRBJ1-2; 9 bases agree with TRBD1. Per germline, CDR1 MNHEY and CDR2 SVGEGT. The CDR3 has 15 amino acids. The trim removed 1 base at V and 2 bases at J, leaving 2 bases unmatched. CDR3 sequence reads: CASSYYGTGNYGYTF. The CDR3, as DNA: TGTGCCAGCAGTTACTACGGGACAGGGAACTATGGCTACACCTTC.

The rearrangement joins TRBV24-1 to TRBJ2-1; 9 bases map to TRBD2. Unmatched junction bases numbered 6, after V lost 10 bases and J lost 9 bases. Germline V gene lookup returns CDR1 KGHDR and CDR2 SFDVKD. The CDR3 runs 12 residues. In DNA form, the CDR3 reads TGTGCCACAGGGACTAGCTACGGTGAGCAGTTCTTC. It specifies CATGTSYGEQFF.

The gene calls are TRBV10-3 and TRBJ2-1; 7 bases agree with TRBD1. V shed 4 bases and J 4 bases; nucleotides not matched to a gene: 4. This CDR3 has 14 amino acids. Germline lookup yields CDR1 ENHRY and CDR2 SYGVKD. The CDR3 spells CAISGRGSYNEQFF. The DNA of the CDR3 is TGTGCCATCAGTGGCAGGGGGTCTTACAATGAGCAGTTCTTC.

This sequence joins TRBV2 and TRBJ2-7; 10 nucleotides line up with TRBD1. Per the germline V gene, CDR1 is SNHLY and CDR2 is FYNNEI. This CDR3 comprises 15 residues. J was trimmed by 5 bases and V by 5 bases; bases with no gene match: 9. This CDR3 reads CASSQQGQGSDEQYF. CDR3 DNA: TGTGCCAGCAGTCAACAGGGACAGGGGAGCGACGAGCAGTACTTC.

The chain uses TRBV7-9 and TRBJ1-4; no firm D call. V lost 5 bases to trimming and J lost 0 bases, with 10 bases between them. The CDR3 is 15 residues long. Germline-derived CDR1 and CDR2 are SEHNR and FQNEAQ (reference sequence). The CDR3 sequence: CASSLTETTNEKLFF. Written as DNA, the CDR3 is TGTGCCAGCAGCCTGACGGAGACAACTAATGAAAAACTGTTTTTT. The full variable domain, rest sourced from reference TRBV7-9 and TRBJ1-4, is DTGVSQNPRHKITKRGQNVTFRCDPISEHNRLYWYRQTLGQGPEFLTYFQNEAQLEKSRLLSDRFSAERPKGSFSTLEIQRTEQGDSAMYLCASSLTETTNEKLFFGSGTQLSVL.

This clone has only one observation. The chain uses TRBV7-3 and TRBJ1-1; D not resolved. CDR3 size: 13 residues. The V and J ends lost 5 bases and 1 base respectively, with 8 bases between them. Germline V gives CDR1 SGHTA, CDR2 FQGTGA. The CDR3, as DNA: TGTGCCAGCAGCGTCACAGAGAACACTGAAGCTTTCTTT. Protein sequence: CASSVTENTEAFF.